This is a list of T cell receptor beta chains from one sample in a study of T cell clonotyping in hematopoietic cell transplantation. Only in-frame clones appear in the TCRdb table, and some are missing; sequencing was by immunoSEQ multiplex PCR. The sample includes about 38,000 clones, 95% of them seen just once. The material was peripheral blood mononuclear cells, obtained before stem cell transplant. The source of these receptors is a man aged 40-50 years with chronic myeloid leukemia. Some clones in this sample may be carry-over from other donors' samples. Both conserved end residues are part of each CDR3. The D gene is left open where the match is weak. Not every row has a clone size; where given, it reads once, few, many or a size class.

DNA: TGTGCCAGCAGCCCGGGACAGCCTAGCACAGATACGCAGTATTTT
CDR3: CASSPGQPSTDTQYF
size: -
D: TRBD1
V: TRBV7-6
J: TRBJ2-3

DNA: TGTGCCAGCAGCTTAACCGGGCAGAGCTCTGGAAACACCATATATTTT
CDR3: CASSLTGQSSGNTIYF
size: -
D: -
V: TRBV7-3
J: TRBJ1-3

DNA: TGTGCCAGCAGTACGGGACAGGGCACAGATACGCAGTATTTT
CDR3: CASSTGQGTDTQYF
size: -
D: TRBD1
V: TRBV28
J: TRBJ2-3

DNA: TGTGCCAGCTCTCTCGTAGGGCCAGGGGTTCATGAAAAACTGTTTTTT
CDR3: CASSLVGPGVHEKLFF
size: -
D: -
V: TRBV18
J: TRBJ1-4

DNA: TGTGCCAGCAGCTTAACCTCAGGGCACGGCTACACCTTC
CDR3: CASSLTSGHGYTF
size: -
D: -
V: TRBV7-8
J: TRBJ1-2

DNA: TGTGCCAGCAGTGACCCGACAGGCGGAAACACCATATATTTT
CDR3: CASSDPTGGNTIYF
size: -
D: -
V: TRBV2
J: TRBJ1-3

DNA: TGTGCCAGCAGCTTACAAGCGGGGGGCGGGAATGAGCAGTTCTTC
CDR3: CASSLQAGGGNEQFF
size: -
D: TRBD2
V: TRBV11-2
J: TRBJ2-1

DNA: TGTGCCTGGTCCGAGACAGGAAGTTTCTCTGGGGCCAACGTCCTGACTTTC
CDR3: CAWSETGSFSGANVLTF
size: -
D: -
V: TRBV30
J: TRBJ2-6

DNA: TGTGCCAGCAGCTTAACCTCCGGGAACTATGGCTACACCTTC
CDR3: CASSLTSGNYGYTF
size: -
D: -
V: TRBV11-3
J: TRBJ1-2

DNA: TGTGCCAGCAGCCAGGTCTACGAGCAGTACTTC
CDR3: CASSQVYEQYF
size: once
D: -
V: TRBV14
J: TRBJ2-7

DNA: TGTGCCAGTAGTATAGAGAAAGGAAGGCAGCCCCAGCATTTT
CDR3: CASSIEKGRQPQHF
size: -
D: -
V: TRBV19
J: TRBJ1-5

DNA: TGTGCCAGCAGCCAAGATGGCCAGGGCGGAAAACTGTTTTTT
CDR3: CASSQDGQGGKLFF
size: -
D: -
V: TRBV4-2
J: TRBJ1-4

DNA: TGTGCCAGCATGGTCCTTACGACAGGGGGTAGGGGCTACACCTTC
CDR3: CASMVLTTGGRGYTF
size: -
D: TRBD1
V: TRBV28
J: TRBJ1-2